The 25 T cell receptor beta chains below all came from one sample that was sequenced in a study of control samples from healthy donors and cancer patients. Some clones are missing from TCRdb's copy, which holds only in-frame ones; the method was immunoSEQ multiplex PCR. The table lists about 120,000 clones, 85% to 95% of them singletons. Sequenced material: blood. The receptors stem from a man aged 25-45 years in good health.

The rearrangement joins TRBV9 to TRBJ2-1, with D unclear. This CDR3 contains 14 residues. Germline V CDR1 and CDR2: SGDLS, YYNGEE. V shed 0 bases and J shed 10 bases, with 14 bases lying between them. DNA of the CDR3: TGTGCCAGCAGCGTAGAGCTAGGCCTCGGGGAGCAGTTCTTC. Residues: CASSVELGLGEQFF.

The chain employs TRBV7-9 and TRBJ2-7, with unresolved D. CDR1 and CDR2 (germline): SEHNR, FQNEAQ (reference sequence). The V and J ends lost 6 bases and 6 bases respectively, with 12 bases between them. The CDR3 has 12 amino acids. Here the CDR3 reads CASRSQRAEQYF. The CDR3 DNA reads as TGTGCCAGCAGGTCCCAAAGGGCCGAGCAGTACTTC.

The chain has TRBV30 and TRBJ1-2; D gene unclear. Trimming left V 0 bases short and J 6 bases short, with 14 bases between. This CDR3 comprises 14 residues. The germline V gene has CDR1 GTSNPN and CDR2 SVGIG (reference sequence). CDR3 loop: CAWSVSWVGNGYTF. In nucleotides, the CDR3 is TGTGCCTGGAGTGTATCCTGGGTCGGGAATGGCTACACCTTC.

The gene calls are TRBV5-6 and TRBJ2-5; D perhaps matches TRBD2 (6 bases). Deletions cut 3 bases from V and 0 bases from J, with 21 bases between. Germline lookup yields CDR1 SGHDT and CDR2 YYEEEE. CDR3 length: 18 amino acids. The CDR3 sequence: CASSSPLARGWYQETQYF. DNA of the CDR3: TGTGCCAGCAGCTCTCCACTAGCCCGGGGGTGGTACCAAGAGACCCAGTACTTC.

CDR3 protein: CASRRSWADSAYEQYF. Here the CDR3 DNA reads TGTGCCAGTAGGAGAAGCTGGGCGGATTCAGCCTACGAGCAGTACTTC. This chain connects TRBV19 to TRBJ2-7; D unresolved. V was trimmed by 6 bases and J by 2 bases, leaving 20 bases between them. Germline V gives CDR1 LNHDA, CDR2 SQIVND (reference sequence). The CDR3 is made up of 16 amino acids.

V is TRBV27 and J is TRBJ1-2, with D maybe TRBD1 (6 bases). This CDR3 region has 17 residues. The germline gives CDR1 MNHEY, CDR2 SMNVEV (reference sequence). Trimming left V 0 bases short and J 3 bases short, with 17 bases between. CDR3 coding DNA: TGTGCCAGCAGTTTATCCCGGACAGCATCTTCCTACTATGGCTACACCTTC. Its protein is CASSLSRTASSYYGYTF.

For the CDR3, the DNA is TGTGCCAGCAGCCTAGGGTCCGGGACCCAGATCTACGAGCAGTACGTC. This sequence encodes CASSLGSGTQIYEQYV. V gene TRBV3-1 (or the pseudogene TRBV3-2) combines with J gene TRBJ2-7; the D gene could be TRBD1 or TRBD2 (5 bases each). The CDR3 contains 16 residues. V lost 4 bases and J 3 bases, leaving 19 bases between the germline ends. The germline V gene has CDR1 LGHDT and CDR2 YNNKEL (reference sequence).

The chain uses TRBV6-1 and TRBJ1-4, with D perhaps TRBD1 (5 bases). V was clipped by 7 bases and J by 6 bases, with 27 bases between them. The CDR3 runs to 18 residues. Germline V gene sequence: CDR1 MNHNS, CDR2 SASEGT. CDR3 sequence: CASTDFPRSRVPHEKLFF. The CDR3 DNA sequence: TGTGCCAGCACTGACTTTCCCCGTTCCAGGGTACCCCATGAAAAACTGTTTTTT.

This clone was picked up one time. This chain connects TRBV6-5 to TRBJ1-1; TRBD1 aligns across 9 bases. The ends lost 6 bases at V and 5 bases at J; junction bases unmatched: 7. The CDR3 extends over 14 amino acids. Germline V gene lookup returns CDR1 MNHEY and CDR2 SVGAGI. CDR3 sequence reads: CASSYRGRLTEAFF. Written as DNA, the CDR3 is TGTGCCAGCAGCTACAGGGGGCGACTTACTGAAGCTTTCTTT.

The rearrangement links TRBV5-1 to TRBJ1-2, with D perhaps matching TRBD1 (5 bases). The CDR3 is made up of 14 amino acids. Germline V lookup: CDR1 SGHRS, CDR2 YFSETQ. Trimming pared 0 bases from V and 8 bases from J, leaving 14 bases between. The CDR3 region is CASSLAPGMGGYTF. As DNA, the CDR3 is TGCGCCAGCAGCTTGGCTCCAGGGATGGGAGGCTACACCTTC.

The chain uses TRBV5-8 and TRBJ2-7; unclear D gene. CDR1 is SGHTS and CDR2 is YDEGEE in the germline V gene. V was shortened by 4 bases and J by 2 bases, with 10 bases between the two germline ends. This CDR3 is 13 amino acids long. The CDR3 nucleotides are TGTGCCAGCAGCCTTACACCACCCTACGAGCAGTACGTC. Its translation: CASSLTPPYEQYV.

CDR3 residues: CASSYGTDSTDTQYF. Written as DNA, the CDR3 is TGTGCCAGCAGTTATGGGACAGATAGCACAGATACGCAGTATTTT. The chain links TRBV27 to TRBJ2-3, with 7 bases identical to TRBD1. Germline V gene lookup returns CDR1 MNHEY and CDR2 SMNVEV (reference sequence). Unmatched junction bases numbered 4, after V lost 4 bases and J lost 0 bases. The CDR3 consists of 15 residues.

The chain joins TRBV19 to TRBJ1-5; 9 bases line up with TRBD1. Unmatched junction bases numbered 18, after V lost 7 bases and J lost 11 bases. The CDR3 spans 16 residues. CDR1 LNHDA and CDR2 SQIVND come from the germline V gene (reference sequence). CDR3 nucleotide sequence: TGTGCCAGTACGACAGGGGGGCTCTCCGCCCGGGGGGCCCAGCATTTT. Translating it yields CASTTGGLSARGAQHF.

The chain uses TRBV24-1 and TRBJ2-6, with D unresolved. Per germline, CDR1 KGHDR and CDR2 SFDVKD. This CDR3 comprises 17 residues. Trimming took 7 bases from V and 2 from J, leaving 17 bases between them. As DNA, the CDR3 is TGTGCCACCAGATTTGGCTCACCACTTCCTGGGGCCAACGTCCTGACTTTC. This gives the protein CATRFGSPLPGANVLTF.

This clone was seen once. Its ends do not fully match the called genes, so a read error is possible. The V gene is TRBV24-1, the J gene TRBJ2-3; 7 nucleotides agree with TRBD1. The CDR3 extends over 12 amino acids. Per the germline V gene, CDR1 is KGHDR and CDR2 is SFDVKD. The CDR3 DNA sequence: TGTGCCACCAGTGACGTAACAGGGGAGAAGGATTTT. The encoded protein is CATSDVTGEKDF.

The rearrangement links TRBV7-9 to TRBJ1-1; D is unresolved. V was shortened by 1 base and J by 3 bases, with 9 bases between the two germline ends. The CDR3 sequence is 14 residues long. Germline V gives CDR1 SEHNR, CDR2 FQNEAQ (reference sequence). The CDR3 sequence is CASSLGGLYTEAFF. CDR3 nucleotide sequence: TGTGCCAGCAGCTTAGGAGGGTTGTACACTGAAGCTTTCTTT. Using reference TRBV7-9 and TRBJ1-1 for the parts outside the CDR3, the full variable domain is DTGVSQNPRHKITKRGQNVTFRCDPISEHNRLYWYRQTLGQGPEFLTYFQNEAQLEKSRLLSDRFSAERPKGSFSTLEIQRTEQGDSAMYLCASSLGGLYTEAFFGQGTRLTVV.

This sequence joins TRBV9 and TRBJ2-5, with 14 bases identical to TRBD2. The length of the CDR3 is 16 residues. J gave up 2 bases and V 4 bases, and 4 bases lay outside the gene matches. Germline V gene data show CDR1 as SGDLS and CDR2 as YYNGEE. In nucleotides, the CDR3 is TGTGCCAGCAGCCCGAGACTAGCGGGGGGGCAAGAGACCCAGTACTTC. It yields the protein CASSPRLAGGQETQYF. Full variable domain (remainder filled in from reference TRBV9 and TRBJ2-5): DSGVTQTPKHLITATGQRVTLRCSPRSGDLSVYWYQQSLDQGLQFLIQYYNGEERAKGNILERFSAQQFPDLHSELNLSSLELGDSALYFCASSPRLAGGQETQYFGPGTRLLVL.

This clone was seen only a few times. The chain couples TRBV2 to TRBJ2-2; D perhaps matches TRBD1 (5 bases). CDR3 length: 15 amino acids. V was clipped by 8 bases and J by 0 bases, with 13 bases between them. The germline V gene has CDR1 SNHLY and CDR2 FYNNEI. CDR3 nucleotides: TGTGCCAGCCTCAACGGACATCCGAACACCGGGGAGCTGTTTTTT. This gives the protein CASLNGHPNTGELFF.

The chain uses TRBV18 and TRBJ2-2; D possibly uses TRBD1 or TRBD2 (6 bases each). The V and J ends lost 3 bases and 3 bases respectively, with 14 bases between them. Per germline, CDR1 KGHSH and CDR2 LQKENI. The CDR3 extends over 16 amino acids. Written as DNA, the CDR3 is TGTGCCAGCTCACCTGACGGGGGCAAGTACACCGGGGAGCTGTTTTTT. Translated: CASSPDGGKYTGELFF.

V is TRBV29-1 and J is TRBJ2-5, with 8 bases lining up with TRBD2. Germline V lookup: CDR1 SQVTM, CDR2 ANQGSEA. V gave up 6 bases and J gave up 5 bases; unmatched junction bases: 14. The CDR3 length is 15 residues. In DNA, the CDR3 is TGCAGCGTCCACCCCCAGCGGGGGAAGGTGGAGACCCAGTACTTC. Protein: CSVHPQRGKVETQYF. Drawing the rest from reference TRBV29-1 and TRBJ2-5, the complete variable domain is SAVISQKPSRDICQRGTSLTIQCQVDSQVTMMFWYRQQPGQSLTLIATANQGSEATYESGFVIDKFPISRPNLTFSTLTVSNMSPEDSSIYLCSVHPQRGKVETQYFGPGTRLLVL.

This chain links TRBV7-9 with TRBJ1-2; 10 nucleotides line up with TRBD1. V trimming: 1 base; J trimming: 8 bases; junction bases outside the gene matches: 4. Germline V CDR1 and CDR2: SEHNR, FQNEAQ (reference sequence). The CDR3 sequence is 14 residues long. The CDR3 DNA sequence: TGTGCCAGCAGCTTAGGGGGACAGGGGTACGGCTACACCTTC. This codes for CASSLGGQGYGYTF.

The V call is TRBV28, the J call TRBJ2-2, with D uncertain. The V gene's germline CDR1 is MDHEN and CDR2 SYDVKM. The CDR3 contains 11 residues. Trimming removed 2 bases from V and 9 bases from J, with 4 bases in between. The CDR3 sequence: CASSLRRELFF. CDR3 in DNA: TGTGCCAGCAGTTTAAGGAGGGAGCTGTTTTTT.

This chain connects TRBV9 to TRBJ2-7, with 10 bases identical to TRBD2. V shed 0 bases and J 7 bases; nucleotides not matched to a gene: 1. This CDR3 has 13 residues. Germline V gives CDR1 SGDLS, CDR2 YYNGEE. The CDR3 loop reads CASSVGSGGEQYV. The CDR3 bases are TGTGCCAGCAGCGTAGGTAGCGGGGGGGAGCAGTACGTC.

V gene TRBV3-1 (or the pseudogene TRBV3-2) combines with J gene TRBJ1-6; D is possibly TRBD1 (5 bases). V gave up 4 bases and J gave up 0 bases, with 16 bases separating them. Per germline, CDR1 LGHDT and CDR2 YNNKEL (reference sequence). The CDR3 spans 18 residues. CDR3 nucleotide sequence: TGTGCCAGCAGCCCGACAGAAACCGAGAGCTCCTATAATTCACCCCTCCACTTT. This sequence encodes CASSPTETESSYNSPLHF.

The genes are TRBV5-1 and TRBJ1-2; D is unresolved. Trimming left V 0 bases short and J 8 bases short, with 17 bases between. Germline V gene data show CDR1 as SGHRS and CDR2 as YFSETQ. This CDR3 region has 15 residues. The CDR3: CASSLALSDVRGYTF. CDR3 nucleotide sequence: TGCGCCAGCAGCTTGGCCCTGTCCGACGTACGAGGCTACACCTTC. The variable domain in full, with the rest retrieved from reference TRBV5-1 and TRBJ1-2, is KAGVTQTPRYLIKTRGQQVTLSCSPISGHRSVSWYQQTPGQGLQFLFEYFSETQRNKGNFPGRFSGRQFSNSRSEMNVSTLELGDSALYLCASSLALSDVRGYTFGSGTRLTVV.